This note documents a single TCR beta chain sequence. Trimming took off 3 bases at V and 5 bases at J, with 10 bases between the two ends. There are 13 residues in the CDR3. Germline lookup yields CDR1 SEHNR and CDR2 FQNEAQ (reference sequence). The data stem from a study of shared T cell receptors in the human thymus. Sequencing used immunoSEQ multiplex PCR; TCRdb keeps in-frame clones, though not all of them. This sample has 550,000 to 800,000 clones; 80% to 90% occur once, and the top ten carry roughly 0.01%. A further study also used this sample, focusing on human thymus T cells. Per that paper: Gene usage (both V and J) appeared biased in thymic and blood repertoires.

This sequence was found in a girl under three years old with a congenital heart defect. The chain uses TRBV7-9 and TRBJ1-1; a possible D gene is TRBD1 (6 bases). The sample was thymocytes. The CDR3 loop is CASSFRGWTEAFF. The CDR3 region has the DNA TGTGCCAGCAGCTTCAGGGGATGGACTGAAGCTTTCTTT. Drawing the rest from reference TRBV7-9 and TRBJ1-1, the complete variable domain is DTGVSQNPRHKITKRGQNVTFRCDPISEHNRLYWYRQTLGQGPEFLTYFQNEAQLEKSRLLSDRFSAERPKGSFSTLEIQRTEQGDSAMYLCASSFRGWTEAFFGQGTRLTVV.